The sequence of this TCR beta chain was determined in a study of molecular identifiers for immune sequencing clone quantification. This clonotype occurred many times. Its target is unknown. Study observations and caveats: Because of identical TCR molecules sharing a barcode, sizes of highly expanded clones could be underestimated. Clones with over 20 RNA copies captured over 98% of effector molecules but under 1% of naive ones.

MiXCR, run by TCRdb on the PCR reads, gives a single entry per CDR3 protein. Among 65,000 or so distinct CDR3 sequences listed, approximately 17% were seen once. The naive CD8 libraries originated from between roughly 18,000 and 1,100,000 sorted cells and drew on 10%, 30% or 50% RNA. Sorting was used to obtain naive CD8 T cells (CD8+CD4-CCR7+CD45RA+). This CDR3 comprises 13 residues. Looked up from germline, CDR1 is MNHEY and CDR2 is SMNVEV (reference sequence). V lost 2 bases to trimming and J lost 1 base, with 5 bases between them. The clonotype was recovered from a human donor in good health. Some libraries in this study had Jurkat cell RNA spiked in. The chain joins TRBV27 to TRBJ1-1; D gene unclear. The sequencing sample was made of naive CD8+ T cells from blood, with Jurkat cell RNA spiked in. The subset is: FACS-sorted CD8+CD4-CCR7+CD45RA+ naive T cells. The CDR3 region is CASSLVGNTEAFF. CDR3 bases: TGTGCCAGCAGTTTAGTGGGGAACACTGAAGCTTTCTTT.